The 4 T cell receptor beta chains below were found in one sample sequenced in a study of blood T cell repertoires in COVID-19. The assay was immunoSEQ multiplex PCR, and TCRdb's table has in-frame clones only and misses some. Among roughly 100,000 clones listed, approximately 84% were seen once. Sequenced material: peripheral blood. Receptors were obtained from a man in his 60s with acute or convalescent COVID-19.

This clone occurred once. The J gene is TRBJ1-5, the V gene TRBV7-2; the D is unclear. Deletions cut 0 bases from V and 6 bases from J, with 9 bases between. The V gene's germline CDR1 is SGHTA and CDR2 FQGNSA. This CDR3 comprises 14 residues. This chain's CDR3 is CASSLADLVQPQHF. DNA for the CDR3: TGTGCCAGCAGCTTAGCGGACTTGGTTCAGCCCCAGCATTTT.

The chain uses TRBV5-4 and TRBJ1-6, with D uncertain. Germline CDR1 and CDR2: SGHNT and YYREEE (reference sequence). V was cut by 0 bases and J by 6 bases, with 7 bases left in between. The CDR3 is 14 residues long. CDR3 DNA sequence: TGTGCCAGCAGCTTGGAGAGGGCTAATTCACCCCTCCACTTT. This sequence encodes CASSLERANSPLHF. Drawing the rest from reference TRBV5-4 and TRBJ1-6, the complete variable domain is ETGVTQSPTHLIKTRGQQVTLRCSSQSGHNTVSWYQQALGQGPQFIFQYYREEENGRGNFPPRFSGLQFPNYSSELNVNALELDDSALYLCASSLERANSPLHFGNGTRLTVT.

This chain connects TRBV10-3 to TRBJ2-7; 7 positions agree with TRBD2. The V gene's germline CDR1 is ENHRY and CDR2 SYGVKD. Unmatched junction bases numbered 5, after V lost 4 bases and J lost 5 bases. This CDR3 comprises 13 residues. This chain's CDR3 is CAISVWGGDEQYF. CDR3 DNA: TGTGCCATCAGTGTCTGGGGAGGGGACGAGCAGTACTTC.

The chain uses TRBV28 and TRBJ1-5; unclear D gene. Trimming left V 2 bases short and J 7 bases short, with 9 bases between. Germline V CDR1 and CDR2: MDHEN, SYDVKM. The CDR3 is made up of 13 amino acids. The CDR3 DNA reads as TGTGCCAGCAGTTTAAGTTCGGAGCAGCCCCAGCATTTT. This codes for CASSLSSEQPQHF.